The 12 T cell receptor beta chains listed next were all sequenced from one sample in a study of T cell repertoires in cytomegalovirus infection. The antigens of these receptors remain unknown. Each CDR3 protein gets one entry after TCRdb re-called the reads with MiXCR. The repertoire holds over 45,000 distinct CDR3 sequences, with 15% to 25% as singletons. Specimen: CD8+ T cells from cultured PBMCs, collected from culture after CMV antigen stimulation. The receptors here all came from a human donor in good health (CMV status not recorded). Some clones in this sample may be carry-over from other donors' samples.

This clonotype came up many times. The V gene is TRBV7-8, the J gene TRBJ2-5; the D call may be TRBD1 or TRBD2 (6 bases each). The CDR3 extends over 15 amino acids. Trimming took off 3 bases at V and 5 bases at J, with 16 bases between the two ends. The V gene's germline CDR1 is SGHVS and CDR2 FQNEAQ. This CDR3 is CASSFRTAGGETQYF. In DNA form, the CDR3 reads TGTGCCAGCAGCTTCCGGACAGCGGGCGGGGAGACCCAGTACTTC.

This clonotype has at least ten counts. This chain joins TRBV4-1 and TRBJ2-7; D gene ambiguous. Germline assignment: CDR1 MGHRA and CDR2 YSYEKL. Deletions cut 0 bases from V and 4 bases from J, with 7 bases between. CDR3 length: 13 residues. CDR3 sequence: CASSQDWGYEQYF. DNA for the CDR3: TGCGCCAGCAGCCAAGATTGGGGATACGAGCAGTACTTC.

On this clonotype: A read error may explain this, as a much larger clone is one base away. The V and J genes are TRBV7-2 and TRBJ2-7; no reliable D call. The germline V and J ends were trimmed by 1 base and 7 bases, with 5 bases remaining between them. Germline V CDR1 and CDR2: SGHTA, FQGNSA. The CDR3 spans 11 residues. This CDR3 is CASSLGMEQYF. The DNA of the CDR3 is TGTGCCAGCAGCTTAGGGATGGAGCAGTACTTC.

V and J are TRBV27 and TRBJ1-3; D is uncertain. This CDR3 spans 14 amino acids. Germline V gene lookup returns CDR1 MNHEY and CDR2 SMNVEV (reference sequence). The V gene lost 0 bases and the J gene lost 3 bases, with 6 bases spanning the gap. The CDR3 reads CASSLSGSGNTIYF. CDR3 coding DNA: TGTGCCAGCAGTTTATCGGGGAGTGGAAACACCATATATTTT.

This clonotype was seen only a few times. The chain uses TRBV5-6 and TRBJ1-1; maybe TRBD1 (6 bases). The CDR3 covers 14 residues. Germline loops: CDR1 SGHDT, CDR2 YYEEEE. Trimming took off 2 bases at V and 6 bases at J, with 14 bases between the two ends. The CDR3 region is CASSLTLQGPEAFF. DNA of the CDR3: TGTGCCAGCAGCTTAACTCTACAGGGTCCTGAAGCTTTCTTT.

This clonotype was seen only a few times. Written as DNA, the CDR3 is TGCGCCAGCAGCCAAGGACTAGCGGGGGGGCTTGTGGAGACCCAGTACTTC. Its translation: CASSQGLAGGLVETQYF. This chain uses TRBV4-3 with TRBJ2-5; 14 bases are a match to TRBD2. V lost 1 base and J lost 5; bases outside the gene matches: 6. The CDR3 extends over 17 amino acids. The germline gives CDR1 LGHNA, CDR2 YSLEER.

This clonotype was counted at least ten times. The chain links TRBV28 to TRBJ2-3; 8 bases are a match to TRBD1. This CDR3 has 14 amino acids. Trimming at V came to 9 bases and at J to 1 base, leaving 6 bases not matched to a gene. Per the germline V gene, CDR1 is MDHEN and CDR2 is SYDVKM. CDR3 sequence: CASTTTGGTDTQYF. The CDR3 DNA sequence: TGTGCCAGTACTACGACAGGGGGCACAGATACGCAGTATTTT.

This clonotype was counted ten times or more. This chain connects TRBV10-2 to TRBJ1-5, with D perhaps TRBD1 (5 bases). The germline gives CDR1 WSHSY, CDR2 SAAADI. The CDR3 covers 14 residues. Trimming shortened V by 6 bases and J by 1 base, and 10 bases separated the two germline ends. CDR3 in DNA: TGCGCCAGCAGATCGGACATCAGCAATCAGCCCCAGCATTTT. It is translated as CASRSDISNQPQHF.

At least ten counts were recorded for this clonotype. The chain is built from TRBV7-9 and TRBJ2-4; D gene ambiguous. This CDR3 has 15 amino acids. Germline V gives CDR1 SEHNR, CDR2 FQNEAQ (reference sequence). Trimming took 3 bases from V and 0 from J, leaving 9 bases between them. CDR3 sequence: CASSFSEEAKNIQYF. CDR3 nucleotide sequence: TGTGCCAGCAGCTTCTCGGAAGAAGCCAAAAACATTCAGTACTTC.

This clonotype was seen many times. This chain joins TRBV28 and TRBJ2-2; maybe TRBD1 (5 bases). Trimming took off 5 bases at V and 7 bases at J, with 11 bases between the two ends. In germline, CDR1 is MDHEN, CDR2 SYDVKM. The CDR3 spans 13 residues. The CDR3 sequence: CASSGRTSGELFF. The CDR3 DNA sequence: TGTGCCAGCAGTGGTAGGACAAGCGGGGAGCTGTTTTTT. Using reference TRBV28 and TRBJ2-2 for the parts outside the CDR3, the full variable domain is DVKVTQSSRYLVKRTGEKVFLECVQDMDHENMFWYRQDPGLGLRLIYFSYDVKMKEKGDIPEGYSVSREKKERFSLILESASTNQTSMYLCASSGRTSGELFFGEGSRLTVL.

With regard to this clonotype: This sequence may be a read error, since a much larger clone differs from it by one base. This rearrangement joins TRBV11-2 to TRBJ2-1; D perhaps matches TRBD2 (5 bases). This CDR3 has 13 residues. From germline, CDR1 is SGHAT and CDR2 FQNNGV. DNA for the CDR3: TGTGCCTGCAGCTCTAGCTATGACAATGAGCAGTTCTTC. This translates into CACSSSYDNEQFF.

This clonotype occurred a few times. The genes are TRBV27 and TRBJ2-7; a possible D gene is TRBD1 (5 bases). This CDR3 region has 14 residues. Trimming stripped 3 bases from V and 2 bases from J, with 11 bases between. The germline CDR1 and CDR2 sequences are MNHEY and SMNVEV (reference sequence). The CDR3 bases are TGTGCCAGCAGTTTGGGGCCACAGCCCTACGAGCAGTACTTC. Translated: CASSLGPQPYEQYF.